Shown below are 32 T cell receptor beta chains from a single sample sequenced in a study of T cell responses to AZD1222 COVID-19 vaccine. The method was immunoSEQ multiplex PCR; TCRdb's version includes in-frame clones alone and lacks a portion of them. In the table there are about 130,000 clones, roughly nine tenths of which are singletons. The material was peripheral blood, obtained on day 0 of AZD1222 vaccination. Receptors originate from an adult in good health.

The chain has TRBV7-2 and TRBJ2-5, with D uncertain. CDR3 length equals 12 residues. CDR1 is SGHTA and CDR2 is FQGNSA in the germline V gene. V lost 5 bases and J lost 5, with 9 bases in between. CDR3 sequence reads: CASSIIRETQYF. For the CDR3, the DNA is TGTGCCAGCAGCATAATCCGGGAGACCCAGTACTTC. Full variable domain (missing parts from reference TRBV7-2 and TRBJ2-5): GAGVSQSPSNKVTEKGKDVELRCDPISGHTALYWYRQSLGQGLEFLIYFQGNSAPDKSGLPSDRFSAERTGGSVSTLTIQRTQQEDSAVYLCASSIIRETQYFGPGTRLLVL.

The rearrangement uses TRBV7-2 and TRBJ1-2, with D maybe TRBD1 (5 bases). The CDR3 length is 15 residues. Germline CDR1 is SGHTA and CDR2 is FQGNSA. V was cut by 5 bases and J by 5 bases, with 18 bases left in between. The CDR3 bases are TGTGCCAGCAGCCCCCTTTTGGGGACCACTTATGGCTACACCTTC. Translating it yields CASSPLLGTTYGYTF.

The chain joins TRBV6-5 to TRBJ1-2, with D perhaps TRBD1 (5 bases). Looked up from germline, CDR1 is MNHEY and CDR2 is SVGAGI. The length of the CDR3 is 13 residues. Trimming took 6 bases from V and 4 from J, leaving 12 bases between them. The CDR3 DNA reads TGTGCCAGCAGCCAGGGACGGATCTATGGCTACACCTTC. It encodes CASSQGRIYGYTF.

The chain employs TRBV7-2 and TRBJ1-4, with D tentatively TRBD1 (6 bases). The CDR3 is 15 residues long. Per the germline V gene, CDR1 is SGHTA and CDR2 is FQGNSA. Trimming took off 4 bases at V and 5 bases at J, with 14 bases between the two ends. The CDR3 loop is CASSSVWGANEKLFF. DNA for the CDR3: TGTGCCAGCAGCTCCGTTTGGGGGGCGAATGAAAAACTGTTTTTT.

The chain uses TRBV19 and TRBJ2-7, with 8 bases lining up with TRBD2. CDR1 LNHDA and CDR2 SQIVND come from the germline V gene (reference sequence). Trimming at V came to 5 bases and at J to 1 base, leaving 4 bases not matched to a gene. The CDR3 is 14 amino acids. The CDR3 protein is CASSSQRGSYEQYF. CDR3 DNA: TGTGCCAGTAGTTCCCAGCGGGGGTCCTACGAGCAGTACTTC. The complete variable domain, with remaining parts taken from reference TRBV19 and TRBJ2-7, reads DGGITQSPKYLFRKEGQNVTLSCEQNLNHDAMYWYRQDPGQGLRLIYYSQIVNDFQKGDIAEGYSVSREKKESFPLTVTSAQKNPTAFYLCASSSQRGSYEQYFGPGTRLTVT.

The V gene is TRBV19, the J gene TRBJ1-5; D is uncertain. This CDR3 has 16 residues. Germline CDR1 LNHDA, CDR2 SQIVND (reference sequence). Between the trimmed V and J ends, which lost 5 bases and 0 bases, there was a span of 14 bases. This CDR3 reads CASSPNRNSSNQPQHF. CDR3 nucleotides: TGTGCCAGTAGTCCAAATCGAAATTCTAGCAATCAGCCCCAGCATTTT. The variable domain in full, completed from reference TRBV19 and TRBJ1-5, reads DGGITQSPKYLFRKEGQNVTLSCEQNLNHDAMYWYRQDPGQGLRLIYYSQIVNDFQKGDIAEGYSVSREKKESFPLTVTSAQKNPTAFYLCASSPNRNSSNQPQHFGDGTRLSIL.

Written as DNA, the CDR3 is TGTGCCAGCAGCTTACAGGGAAGCTCCTACAATGAGCAGTTCTTC. Its translation is CASSLQGSSYNEQFF. The chain combines TRBV7-9 with TRBJ2-1, with TRBD1 as a possible D gene (5 bases). Per germline, CDR1 SEHNR and CDR2 FQNEAQ (reference sequence). Deletions cut 2 bases from V and 0 bases from J, with 8 bases between. The length of the CDR3 is 15 residues.

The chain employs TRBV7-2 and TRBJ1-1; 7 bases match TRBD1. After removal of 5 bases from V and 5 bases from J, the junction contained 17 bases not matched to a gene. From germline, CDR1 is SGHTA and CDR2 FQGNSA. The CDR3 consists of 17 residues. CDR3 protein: CASSPSGQAGGLTEAFF. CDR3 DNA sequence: TGTGCCAGCAGCCCCTCAGGACAGGCTGGGGGACTTACTGAAGCTTTCTTT.

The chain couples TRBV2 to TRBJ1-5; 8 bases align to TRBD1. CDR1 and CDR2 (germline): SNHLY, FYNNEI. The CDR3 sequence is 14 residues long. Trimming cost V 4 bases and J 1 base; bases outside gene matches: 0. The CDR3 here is CASSGQGSNQPQHF. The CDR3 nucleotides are TGTGCCAGCAGTGGACAGGGGAGCAATCAGCCCCAGCATTTT.

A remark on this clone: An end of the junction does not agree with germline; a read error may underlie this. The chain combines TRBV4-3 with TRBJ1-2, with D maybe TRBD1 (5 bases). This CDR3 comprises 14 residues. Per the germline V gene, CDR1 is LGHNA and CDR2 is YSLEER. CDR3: CASSQDRANFGYTF. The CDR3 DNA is TGCGCCAGCAGCCAAGACAGGGCGAACTTTGGCTACACCTTC.

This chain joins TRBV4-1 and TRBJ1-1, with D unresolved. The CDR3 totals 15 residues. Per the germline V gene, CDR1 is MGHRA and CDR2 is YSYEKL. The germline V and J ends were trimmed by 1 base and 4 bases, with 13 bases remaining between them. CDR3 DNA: TGCGCCAGCAGCCAAGGTAACCAGGTCTTCACTGAAGCTTTCTTT. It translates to CASSQGNQVFTEAFF.

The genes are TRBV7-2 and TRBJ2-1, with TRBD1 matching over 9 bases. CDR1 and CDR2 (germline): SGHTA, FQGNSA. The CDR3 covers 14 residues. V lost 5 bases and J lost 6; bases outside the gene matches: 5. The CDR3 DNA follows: TGTGCCAGCAGCATTGGGACAGGGTCCAATGAGCAGTTCTTC. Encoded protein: CASSIGTGSNEQFF.

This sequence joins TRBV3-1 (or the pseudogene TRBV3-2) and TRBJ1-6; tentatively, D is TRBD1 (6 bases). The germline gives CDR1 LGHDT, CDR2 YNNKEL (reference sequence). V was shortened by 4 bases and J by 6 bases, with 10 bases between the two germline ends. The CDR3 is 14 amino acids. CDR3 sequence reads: CASSLRTANSPLHF. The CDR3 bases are TGTGCCAGCAGCCTCCGGACAGCTAATTCACCCCTCCACTTT.

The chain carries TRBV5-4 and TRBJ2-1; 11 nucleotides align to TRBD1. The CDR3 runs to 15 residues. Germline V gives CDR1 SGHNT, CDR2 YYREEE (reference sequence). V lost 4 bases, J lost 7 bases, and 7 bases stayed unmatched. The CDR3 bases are TGTGCCAGCAGCCCCACGGACAGGGGGCGGAATGAGCAGTTCTTC. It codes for CASSPTDRGRNEQFF.

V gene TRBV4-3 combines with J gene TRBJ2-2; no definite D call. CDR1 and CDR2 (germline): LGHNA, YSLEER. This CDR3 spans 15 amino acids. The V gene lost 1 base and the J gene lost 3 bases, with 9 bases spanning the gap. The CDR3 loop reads CASSQGRLDTGELFF. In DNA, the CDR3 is TGCGCCAGCAGCCAAGGACGGCTGGACACCGGGGAGCTGTTTTTT.

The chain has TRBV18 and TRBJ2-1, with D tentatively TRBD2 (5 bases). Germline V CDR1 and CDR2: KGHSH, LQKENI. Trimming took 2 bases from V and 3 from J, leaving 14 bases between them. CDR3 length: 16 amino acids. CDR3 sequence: CASSPARADRYNEQFF. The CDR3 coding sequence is TGTGCCAGCTCACCAGCGCGGGCGGACCGCTACAATGAGCAGTTCTTC.

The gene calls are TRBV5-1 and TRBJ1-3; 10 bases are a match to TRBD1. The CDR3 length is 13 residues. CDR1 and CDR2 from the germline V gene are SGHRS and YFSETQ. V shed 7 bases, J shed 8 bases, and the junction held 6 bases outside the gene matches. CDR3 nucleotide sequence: TGCGCCAGCGCGGGACAGGGGTATGACACCATATATTTT. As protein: CASAGQGYDTIYF.

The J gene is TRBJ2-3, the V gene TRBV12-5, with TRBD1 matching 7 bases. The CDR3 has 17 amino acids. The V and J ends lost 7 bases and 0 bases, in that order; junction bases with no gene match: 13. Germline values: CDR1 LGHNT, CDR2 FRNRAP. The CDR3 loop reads CASANSAGTASTDTQYF. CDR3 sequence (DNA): TGTGCTAGTGCTAACTCCGCCGGGACAGCTAGCACAGATACGCAGTATTTT.

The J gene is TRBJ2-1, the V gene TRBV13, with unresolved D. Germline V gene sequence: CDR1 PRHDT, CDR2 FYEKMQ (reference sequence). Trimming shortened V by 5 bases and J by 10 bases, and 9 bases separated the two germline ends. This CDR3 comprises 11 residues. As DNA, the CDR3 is TGTGCCAGCAGCGTAGATCTCGAGCAGTTCTTC. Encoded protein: CASSVDLEQFF.

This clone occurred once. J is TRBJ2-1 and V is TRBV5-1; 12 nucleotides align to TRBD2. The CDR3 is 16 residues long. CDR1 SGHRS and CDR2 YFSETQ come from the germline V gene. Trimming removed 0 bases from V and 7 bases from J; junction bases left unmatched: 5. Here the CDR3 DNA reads TGCGCCAGCAGCTTGGGCCTAGCGGGGGGGCCGAATGAGCAGTTCTTC. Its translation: CASSLGLAGGPNEQFF.

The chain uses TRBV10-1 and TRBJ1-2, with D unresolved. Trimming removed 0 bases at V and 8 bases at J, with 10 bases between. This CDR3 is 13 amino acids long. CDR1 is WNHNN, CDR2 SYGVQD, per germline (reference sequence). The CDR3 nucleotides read TGCGCCAGCAGTGAGTCATCGGGTCGAGGCTACACCTTC. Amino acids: CASSESSGRGYTF.

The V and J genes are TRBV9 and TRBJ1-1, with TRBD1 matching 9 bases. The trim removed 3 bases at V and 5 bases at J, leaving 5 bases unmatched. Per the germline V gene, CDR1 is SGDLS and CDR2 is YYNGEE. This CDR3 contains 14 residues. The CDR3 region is CASSAGTGWTEAFF. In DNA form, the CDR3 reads TGTGCCAGCAGCGCAGGGACAGGGTGGACTGAAGCTTTCTTT.

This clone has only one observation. The CDR3 sequence is CASSSGVTVGELFF. The CDR3 bases are TGTGCCAGCAGCTCTGGCGTTACCGTCGGGGAGCTGTTTTTT. This chain links TRBV5-6 with TRBJ2-2; D not certain. This CDR3 comprises 14 residues. Germline V gene lookup returns CDR1 SGHDT and CDR2 YYEEEE. V lost 3 bases and J lost 7, with 13 bases in between. Complete variable domain (other parts from reference TRBV5-6 and TRBJ2-2): DAGVTQSPTHLIKTRGQQVTLRCSPKSGHDTVSWYQQALGQGPQFIFQYYEEEERQRGNFPDRFSGHQFPNYSSELNVNALLLGDSALYLCASSSGVTVGELFFGEGSRLTVL.

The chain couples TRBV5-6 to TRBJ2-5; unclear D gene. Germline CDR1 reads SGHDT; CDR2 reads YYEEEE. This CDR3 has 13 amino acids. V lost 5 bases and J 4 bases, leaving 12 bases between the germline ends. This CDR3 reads CASSPGLGETQYF. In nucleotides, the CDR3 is TGTGCCAGCAGTCCCGGGCTCGGAGAGACCCAGTACTTC.

CDR3 region: CASSWGILDTQYF. CDR3 bases: TGTGCCAGCAGCTGGGGGATACTAGATACGCAGTATTTT. The chain employs TRBV5-6 and TRBJ2-3; D tentatively reads TRBD1 or TRBD2 (5 bases each). V was shortened by 3 bases and J by 5 bases, with 10 bases between the two germline ends. Germline CDR1 is SGHDT and CDR2 is YYEEEE. The CDR3 extends over 13 amino acids.

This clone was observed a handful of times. The CDR3 is CASSFSPVYGYTF. CDR3 DNA: TGTGCCAGCAGCTTTAGCCCGGTCTATGGCTACACCTTC. This chain links TRBV7-8 with TRBJ1-2, with D uncertain. The CDR3 has 13 residues. From germline, CDR1 is SGHVS and CDR2 FQNEAQ. The germline V and J ends were trimmed by 3 bases and 4 bases, with 9 bases remaining between them.

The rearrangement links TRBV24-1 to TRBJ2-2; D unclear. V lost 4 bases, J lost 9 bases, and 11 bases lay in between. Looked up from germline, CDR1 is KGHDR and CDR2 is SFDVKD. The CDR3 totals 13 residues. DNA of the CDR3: TGTGCCACCAGTGACTGGATCCGGCGGGAGCTGTTTTTT. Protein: CATSDWIRRELFF.

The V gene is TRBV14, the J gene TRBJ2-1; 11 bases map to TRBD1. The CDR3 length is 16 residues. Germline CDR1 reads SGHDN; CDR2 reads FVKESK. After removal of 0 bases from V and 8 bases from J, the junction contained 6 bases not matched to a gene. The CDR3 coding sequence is TGTGCCAGCAGCCAAGATTCCGGGACAGGGGGGTATGAGCAGTTCTTC. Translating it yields CASSQDSGTGGYEQFF. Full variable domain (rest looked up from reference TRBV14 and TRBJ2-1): EAGVTQFPSHSVIEKGQTVTLRCDPISGHDNLYWYRRVMGKEIKFLLHFVKESKQDESGMPNNRFLAERTGGTYSTLKVQPAELEDSGVYFCASSQDSGTGGYEQFFGPGTRLTVL.

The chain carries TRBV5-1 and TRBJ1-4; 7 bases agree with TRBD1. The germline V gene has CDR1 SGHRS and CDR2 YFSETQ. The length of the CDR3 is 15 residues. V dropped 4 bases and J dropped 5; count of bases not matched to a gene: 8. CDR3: CASSPRRGPNEKLFF. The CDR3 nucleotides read TGCGCCAGCAGCCCTCGTAGGGGGCCGAATGAAAAACTGTTTTTT.

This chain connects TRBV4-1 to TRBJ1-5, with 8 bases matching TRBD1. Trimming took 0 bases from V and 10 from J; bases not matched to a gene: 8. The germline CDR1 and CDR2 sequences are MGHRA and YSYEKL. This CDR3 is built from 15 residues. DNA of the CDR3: TGCGCCAGCAGCCAAGACCGGACAGGGCCGGAACCCCAGCATTTT. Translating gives CASSQDRTGPEPQHF.

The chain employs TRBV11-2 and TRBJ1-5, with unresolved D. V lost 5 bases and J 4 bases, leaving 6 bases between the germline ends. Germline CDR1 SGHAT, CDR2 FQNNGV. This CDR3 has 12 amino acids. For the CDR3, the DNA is TGTGCCAGCAGCGACCGAAATCAGCCCCAGCATTTT. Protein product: CASSDRNQPQHF.

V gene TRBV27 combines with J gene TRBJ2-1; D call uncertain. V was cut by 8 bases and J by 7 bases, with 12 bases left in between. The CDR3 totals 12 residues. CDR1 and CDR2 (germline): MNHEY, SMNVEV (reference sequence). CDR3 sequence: CASSPSMNEQFF. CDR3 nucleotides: TGTGCCAGCTCTCCCTCTATGAATGAGCAGTTCTTC.